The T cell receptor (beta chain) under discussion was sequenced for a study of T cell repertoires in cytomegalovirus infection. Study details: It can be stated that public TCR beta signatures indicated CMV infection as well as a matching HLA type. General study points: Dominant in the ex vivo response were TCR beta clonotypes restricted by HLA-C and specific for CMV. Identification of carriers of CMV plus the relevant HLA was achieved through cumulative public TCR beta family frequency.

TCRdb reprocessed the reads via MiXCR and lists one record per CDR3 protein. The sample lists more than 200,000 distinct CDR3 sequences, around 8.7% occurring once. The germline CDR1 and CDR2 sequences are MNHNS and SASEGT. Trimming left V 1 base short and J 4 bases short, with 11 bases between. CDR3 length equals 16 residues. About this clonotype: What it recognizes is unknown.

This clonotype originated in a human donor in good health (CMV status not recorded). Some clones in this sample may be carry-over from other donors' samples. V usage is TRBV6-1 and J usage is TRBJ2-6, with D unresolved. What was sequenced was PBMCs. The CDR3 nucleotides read TGTGCCAGCAGTGAAGGGCCCTTGGGAGGGGCCAACGTCCTGACTTTC. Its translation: CASSEGPLGGANVLTF.